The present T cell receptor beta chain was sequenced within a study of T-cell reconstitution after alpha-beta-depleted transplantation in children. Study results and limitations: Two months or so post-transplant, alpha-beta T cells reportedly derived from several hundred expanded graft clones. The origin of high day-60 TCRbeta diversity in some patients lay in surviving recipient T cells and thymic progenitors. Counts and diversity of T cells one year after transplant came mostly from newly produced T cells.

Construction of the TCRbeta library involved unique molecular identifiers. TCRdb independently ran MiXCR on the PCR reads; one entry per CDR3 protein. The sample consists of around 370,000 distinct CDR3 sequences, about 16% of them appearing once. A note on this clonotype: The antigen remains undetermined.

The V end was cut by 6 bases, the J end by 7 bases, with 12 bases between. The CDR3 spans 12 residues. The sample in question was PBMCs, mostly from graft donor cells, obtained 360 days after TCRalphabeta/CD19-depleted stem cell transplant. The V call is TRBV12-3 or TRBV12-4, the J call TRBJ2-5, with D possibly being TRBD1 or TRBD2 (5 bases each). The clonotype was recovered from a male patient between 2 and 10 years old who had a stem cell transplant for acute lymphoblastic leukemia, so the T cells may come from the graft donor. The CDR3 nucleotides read TGTGCCAGCAGCGGGCCGAGGGGGACCCAGTACTTC. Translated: CASSGPRGTQYF.